The 25 T cell receptor beta chains reported below all come from one sample, sequenced in a study of OX40 agonist ivuxolimab in advanced cancers. Data came from immunoSEQ multiplex PCR; TCRdb stores just in-frame clones and leaves some out. The data hold 55,000 to 70,000 clones, with approximately 86% observed a single time. Here the sequenced sample was CD4+ or CD8+ T cells sorted from blood, taken in a trial of the OX40 agonist ivuxolimab. The receptor set was obtained from an adult with an advanced solid tumor such as melanoma, head and neck, liver or kidney cancer.

The rearrangement links TRBV28 to TRBJ1-1; possibly TRBD1 for D (6 bases). Germline values: CDR1 MDHEN, CDR2 SYDVKM. The V gene lost 6 bases and the J gene lost 10 bases, with 21 bases spanning the gap. The length of the CDR3 is 14 residues. In DNA, the CDR3 is TGTGCCAGCAGACTTACCGGGACAAGTGGGGGAGCTTTCTTT. As protein: CASRLTGTSGGAFF.

This CDR3 reads CASSQSGRLYEQYF. CDR3 coding DNA: TGTGCCAGCAGCCAATCGGGACGGCTCTACGAGCAGTACTTC. The V and J genes are TRBV16 and TRBJ2-7; possibly TRBD1 or TRBD2 for D (5 bases each). Per germline, CDR1 KGHSY and CDR2 FQNENV. This CDR3 comprises 14 residues. V lost 0 bases, J lost 3 bases, and 9 bases lay in between.

This chain connects TRBV2 to TRBJ1-5; no definite D call. The CDR3 consists of 12 residues. V was pared by 6 bases and J by 3 bases, with 6 bases between. Looked up from germline, CDR1 is SNHLY and CDR2 is FYNNEI. The CDR3 region is CASRLPNQPQHF. CDR3 DNA sequence: TGTGCCAGCAGGCTTCCCAATCAGCCCCAGCATTTT.

The CDR3 DNA is TGTGCCAGCAGCTCCTACCAAGAGACCCAGTACTTC. Amino acids: CASSSYQETQYF. The rearrangement joins TRBV7-2 to TRBJ2-5, with D hard to call. The CDR3 contains 12 residues. CDR1 and CDR2 (germline): SGHTA, FQGNSA. Trimming shortened V by 4 bases and J by 0 bases, and 3 bases separated the two germline ends.

The chain uses TRBV15 and TRBJ2-5; D gene unclear. The CDR3 runs 14 residues. Looked up from germline, CDR1 is LNHNV and CDR2 is YYDKDF (reference sequence). Deletions cut 5 bases from V and 1 base from J, with 11 bases between. The CDR3 protein is CATSPRSSQETQYF. Written as DNA, the CDR3 is TGTGCCACCAGCCCCCGTTCGAGCCAAGAGACCCAGTACTTC.

In this sample, this clone turned up once. The chain joins TRBV9 to TRBJ2-2, with D perhaps TRBD2 (6 bases). Trimming stripped 3 bases from V and 6 bases from J, with 12 bases between. This CDR3 comprises 14 residues. CDR1 and CDR2 (germline): SGDLS, YYNGEE. CDR3 nucleotide sequence: TGTGCCAGCAGCGGGGAGGTGTGGGCCGGGGAGCTGTTTTTT. It codes for CASSGEVWAGELFF.

The rearrangement links TRBV27 to TRBJ1-6; D is uncertain. The length of the CDR3 is 15 residues. The germline CDR1 and CDR2 sequences are MNHEY and SMNVEV (reference sequence). The V end lost 6 bases, the J end lost 0 bases, and 9 bases lay between the germline ends. The CDR3 loop reads CASSLQHSYNSPLHF. DNA for the CDR3: TGTGCCAGCAGCCTACAACACTCCTATAATTCACCCCTCCACTTT.

This clone has only one observation. V and J are TRBV4-2 and TRBJ1-5; D is unclear. This CDR3 is 16 amino acids long. V was trimmed by 0 bases and J by 2 bases, leaving 11 bases between them. Germline V gene data show CDR1 as LGHNA and CDR2 as YNFKEQ. CDR3 bases: TGTGCCAGCAGCCAAGATCTCCGGGTTGGCAATCAGCCCCAGCATTTT. This sequence encodes CASSQDLRVGNQPQHF.

The chain combines TRBV28 with TRBJ1-5; no definite D call. Per germline, CDR1 MDHEN and CDR2 SYDVKM. Between the trimmed V and J ends, which lost 1 base and 3 bases, there was a span of 10 bases. The CDR3 totals 15 residues. CDR3 DNA: TGTGCCAGCAGTTTATTAGGGAGGGACAATCAGCCCCAGCATTTT. Its protein product is CASSLLGRDNQPQHF. The whole variable domain, filled in from reference TRBV28 and TRBJ1-5, reads DVKVTQSSRYLVKRTGEKVFLECVQDMDHENMFWYRQDPGLGLRLIYFSYDVKMKEKGDIPEGYSVSREKKERFSLILESASTNQTSMYLCASSLLGRDNQPQHFGDGTRLSIL.

This clone was counted once. The V and J genes are TRBV19 and TRBJ2-5; the D is unclear. CDR3 length: 13 residues. Deletions cut 3 bases from V and 4 bases from J, with 9 bases between. Germline assignment: CDR1 LNHDA and CDR2 SQIVND (reference sequence). As DNA, the CDR3 is TGTGCCAGTAGTATGGCACAGATAGAGACCCAGTACTTC. It specifies CASSMAQIETQYF.

This rearrangement joins TRBV4-3 to TRBJ2-6, with D maybe TRBD1 (6 bases). Germline assignment: CDR1 LGHNA and CDR2 YSLEER. CDR3 length: 17 amino acids. V was pared by 1 base and J by 3 bases, with 13 bases between. The CDR3 region is CASSQAYRERGANVLTF. CDR3 nucleotide sequence: TGCGCCAGCAGCCAAGCATACAGGGAACGTGGGGCCAACGTCCTGACTTTC.

This clone was observed a single time. The chain recombines TRBV2 with TRBJ2-7; 7 bases line up with TRBD1. The germline V gene has CDR1 SNHLY and CDR2 FYNNEI. Trimming at V came to 7 bases and at J to 3 bases, leaving 6 bases not matched to a gene. The CDR3 length is 13 residues. CDR3: CASNARQGYEQYF. CDR3 sequence (DNA): TGTGCCAGCAACGCCCGACAGGGCTACGAGCAGTACTTC.

The chain employs TRBV28 and TRBJ2-5; D is possibly TRBD1 (5 bases). This CDR3 is 17 amino acids long. V lost 5 bases and J lost 5, with 24 bases in between. Looked up from germline, CDR1 is MDHEN and CDR2 is SYDVKM. The CDR3 protein is CASSASQGLGSMETQYF. In nucleotides, the CDR3 is TGTGCCAGCAGTGCATCGCAGGGCCTTGGAAGCATGGAGACCCAGTACTTC.

The chain carries TRBV7-6 and TRBJ1-5; D possibly corresponds to TRBD1 (5 bases). V shed 5 bases and J shed 0 bases, with 8 bases lying between them. Germline values: CDR1 SGHVS, CDR2 FNYEAQ. The CDR3 has 14 residues. Here the CDR3 DNA reads TGTGCCAGCAGCCCGGGACTTAGCAATCAGCCCCAGCATTTT. Translated, it gives CASSPGLSNQPQHF. The full variable domain, in which reference TRBV7-6 and TRBJ1-5 provide the parts outside the CDR3, is GAGVSQSPRYKVTKRGQDVALRCDPISGHVSLYWYRQALGQGPEFLTYFNYEAQQDKSGLPNDRFSAERPEGSISTLTIQRTEQRDSAMYRCASSPGLSNQPQHFGDGTRLSIL.

The chain recombines TRBV4-1 with TRBJ2-5; D is tentatively TRBD1 or TRBD2 (5 bases each). V lost 2 bases and J 2 bases, leaving 21 bases between the germline ends. The germline V gene encodes CDR1 MGHRA and CDR2 YSYEKL. The CDR3 is 18 residues long. The CDR3 loop reads CASSQRVGAREGQETQYF. The DNA of the CDR3 is TGCGCCAGCAGCCAAAGGGTAGGGGCGAGAGAGGGACAAGAGACCCAGTACTTC.

The chain recombines TRBV7-2 with TRBJ1-1; D is uncertain. Germline lookup yields CDR1 SGHTA and CDR2 FQGNSA. V lost 1 base and J lost 4, with 10 bases in between. The length of the CDR3 is 14 residues. CDR3 sequence reads: CASSLVRSGTEAFF. In DNA, the CDR3 is TGTGCCAGCAGCTTAGTCAGAAGTGGCACTGAAGCTTTCTTT.

The chain recombines TRBV30 with TRBJ1-2, with D uncertain. V was trimmed by 5 bases and J by 11 bases, leaving 12 bases between them. Germline V CDR1 and CDR2: GTSNPN, SVGIG (reference sequence). The CDR3 extends over 10 amino acids. CDR3 sequence reads: CAWSQEVYTF. CDR3 DNA: TGTGCCTGGTCCCAAGAAGTTTACACCTTC.

This sequence joins TRBV28 and TRBJ1-3, with 7 bases lining up with TRBD1. The CDR3 contains 15 residues. The trim removed 10 bases at V and 4 bases at J, leaving 13 bases unmatched. Germline values: CDR1 MDHEN, CDR2 SYDVKM. The CDR3 loop reads CAIRGQGVSGNTIYF. In DNA, the CDR3 is TGTGCCATCCGAGGTCAGGGGGTCTCCGGAAACACCATATATTTT.

This chain links TRBV19 with TRBJ2-3; D is ambiguous. The CDR3 has 13 amino acids. Trimming removed 5 bases at V and 4 bases at J, with 10 bases between. Germline assignment: CDR1 LNHDA and CDR2 SQIVND (reference sequence). Written as DNA, the CDR3 is TGTGCCAGTAGTTCACGGACCTCAGATACGCAGTATTTT. Translation: CASSSRTSDTQYF.

This clone was counted between two and nine times. This rearrangement joins TRBV9 to TRBJ1-5, with TRBD1 matching 7 bases. V was pared by 0 bases and J by 8 bases, with 5 bases of the junction left unmatched. The length of the CDR3 is 14 residues. Germline V gene sequence: CDR1 SGDLS, CDR2 YYNGEE. The CDR3 loop is CASSVGAGGEPQHF. DNA for the CDR3: TGTGCCAGCAGCGTAGGGGCAGGGGGGGAGCCCCAGCATTTT.

V usage is TRBV11-2 and J usage is TRBJ2-2; 8 nucleotides align to TRBD2. Germline V gives CDR1 SGHAT, CDR2 FQNNGV. V shed 6 bases and J 1 base; nucleotides not matched to a gene: 4. This CDR3 contains 15 residues. CDR3 DNA: TGTGCCAGCAGGCCTCTAGCGGGGAACACCGGGGAGCTGTTTTTT. This gives the protein CASRPLAGNTGELFF.

This clone is a singleton in its sample. V usage is TRBV5-1 and J usage is TRBJ2-1; D is possibly TRBD1 or TRBD2 (5 bases each). CDR3 length equals 15 residues. Trimming pared 1 base from V and 3 bases from J, leaving 11 bases between. Germline assignment: CDR1 SGHRS and CDR2 YFSETQ. This CDR3 is CASSLSLGVYNEQFF. The DNA of the CDR3 is TGCGCCAGCAGCTTGTCGCTGGGGGTCTACAATGAGCAGTTCTTC.

The rearrangement uses TRBV5-1 and TRBJ1-1; possibly TRBD1 for D (5 bases). The CDR3 consists of 13 residues. V lost 2 bases to trimming and J lost 6 bases, with 11 bases between them. CDR1 SGHRS and CDR2 YFSETQ come from the germline V gene. As DNA, the CDR3 is TGCGCCAGCAGCTTTCAGGGAGAAGCTGAAGCTTTCTTT. Translation: CASSFQGEAEAFF.

V gene TRBV6-5 combines with J gene TRBJ2-7; D may match TRBD1 or TRBD2 (5 bases each). The CDR3 has 13 amino acids. The germline V and J ends were trimmed by 4 bases and 2 bases, with 9 bases remaining between them. Per germline, CDR1 MNHEY and CDR2 SVGAGI. In DNA, the CDR3 is TGTGCCAGCAGTTTAGGGACCCCCTACGAGCAGTACTTC. Protein sequence: CASSLGTPYEQYF.

CDR3 nucleotide sequence: TGTGCCAGCACAGGGGCGGGACCCATCACAGATACGCAGTATTTT. Translating gives CASTGAGPITDTQYF. This chain links TRBV6-5 with TRBJ2-3; D is perhaps TRBD1 or TRBD2 (6 bases each). Trimming stripped 7 bases from V and 2 bases from J, with 16 bases between. Germline V gene data show CDR1 as MNHEY and CDR2 as SVGAGI. This CDR3 has 15 residues.